This T cell receptor (beta chain) was sequenced for a study of esophageal squamous cell carcinoma under preoperative chemotherapy. Time point reported: before preoperative PTX-NDP chemotherapy. TCRdb independently ran MiXCR on the PCR reads; one entry per CDR3 protein. The sample lists about 15,000 distinct CDR3 sequences, roughly half seen once, with around 29% in the top ten. A few counts support this clonotype. There are 14 residues in the CDR3. Germline assignment: CDR1 LNHDA and CDR2 SQIVND (reference sequence). The rearrangement uses TRBV19 and TRBJ2-1; tentatively, D is TRBD2 (6 bases). The end of the DNA fits TRBJ2-5 better, so the J call may be wrong. This TCR derives from a human donor with esophageal squamous cell carcinoma. The donor label of this sample is uncertain. This sample was obtained from a patient given preoperative chemotherapy. The CDR3 DNA follows: TGTGCCAGTAGTCCGGGTCGGGGGAAGGGGACCCAGTACTTC. This encodes CASSPGRGKGTQYF.